These 20 T cell receptor beta chains originate from one sample sequenced in a study of post-analysis software for immune sequencing data. Study results and caveats: TRBV5-6, TRBV5-1 and TRBV20-1 were among about 5 TRBV segments more frequent in patients than controls.

The library was made from cDNA and included unique molecular identifiers. TCRdb re-analysed the PCR reads in MiXCR, keeping a single row per CDR3 protein. The table shows 350,000 to 450,000 distinct CDR3 sequences, with over 30% occurring only once. Their antigen targets remain unknown. Sample: blood. These receptors came from a girl aged 2-10 years with multiple sclerosis.

This chain joins TRBV7-8 and TRBJ2-1, with TRBD2 as a possible D gene (6 bases). CDR3 size: 18 residues. Trimming took 0 bases from V and 0 from J, leaving 15 bases between them. Germline loops: CDR1 SGHVS, CDR2 FQNEAQ. The CDR3 is CASSLAAAGTSSYNEQFF. The DNA for the CDR3 is TGTGCCAGCAGCTTAGCGGCGGCGGGGACGAGCTCCTACAATGAGCAGTTCTTC.

This sequence joins TRBV15 and TRBJ1-5; TRBD1 agrees at 8 bases. The J segment lost 5 bases and the V segment lost 6 bases, leaving 12 bases of the junction unmatched. Germline-derived CDR1 and CDR2 are LNHNV and YYDKDF (reference sequence). CDR3 length: 16 amino acids. CDR3 in DNA: TGTGCCACCAGTAACGGCTACAGGGGGGGAGATCAGCCCCAGCATTTT. Amino acids: CATSNGYRGGDQPQHF.

This clonotype has a count of ten or more. The chain joins TRBV10-3 to TRBJ2-1; unclear D gene. The V and J ends lost 6 bases and 2 bases respectively, with 8 bases between them. The germline CDR1 and CDR2 sequences are ENHRY and SYGVKD. CDR3 length equals 13 residues. For the CDR3, the DNA is TGTGCCATCAGCAACCGGGCCTACAATGAGCAGTTCTTC. It yields the protein CAISNRAYNEQFF.

This clonotype was seen a few times. The chain joins TRBV27 to TRBJ2-1, with a possible D match to TRBD2 (5 bases). The CDR3 is 12 residues long. Trimming shortened V by 6 bases and J by 7 bases, and 10 bases separated the two germline ends. CDR1 and CDR2 from the germline V gene are MNHEY and SMNVEV (reference sequence). CDR3 region: CASSRGRNEQFF. The CDR3 bases are TGTGCCAGCAGCAGAGGGCGGAATGAGCAGTTCTTC.

In this sample, this clonotype turned up many times. V usage is TRBV9 and J usage is TRBJ2-7, with TRBD2 matching over 9 bases. Germline V gene sequence: CDR1 SGDLS, CDR2 YYNGEE. The CDR3 has 12 residues. Trimming removed 8 bases from V and 5 bases from J; junction bases left unmatched: 5. DNA for the CDR3: TGTGCCAGTGGGGCGGGAGGGGACGAGCAGTACTTC. Protein product: CASGAGGDEQYF. Filled out from reference TRBV9 and TRBJ2-7, the complete variable domain reads DSGVTQTPKHLITATGQRVTLRCSPRSGDLSVYWYQQSLDQGLQFLIQYYNGEERAKGNILERFSAQQFPDLHSELNLSSLELGDSALYFCASGAGGDEQYFGPGTRLTVT.

The V and J genes are TRBV6-6 and TRBJ1-2; D is perhaps TRBD1 (5 bases). Germline V CDR1 and CDR2: MNHNY, SVGAGI (reference sequence). Trimming removed 2 bases from V and 6 bases from J, with 16 bases in between. This CDR3 comprises 15 residues. CDR3: CASSYNGQGVDGYTF. The CDR3 nucleotides are TGTGCCAGCAGTTACAATGGGCAGGGCGTTGATGGCTACACCTTC.

CDR3 in amino acids: CSARGTGYDYEQYF. The CDR3 DNA sequence: TGCAGTGCCCGAGGGACAGGTTATGACTACGAGCAGTACTTC. The chain is built from TRBV20-1 and TRBJ2-7; 8 bases are a match to TRBD1. The J segment lost 3 bases and the V segment lost 6 bases, leaving 10 bases of the junction unmatched. The CDR3 consists of 14 residues. The germline V gene encodes CDR1 DFQATT and CDR2 SNEGSKA (reference sequence).

This CDR3 reads CASSDPPYEQYF. The CDR3 DNA reads as TGTGCCAGCAGTGATCCTCCGTACGAGCAGTACTTC. The chain couples TRBV25-1 to TRBJ2-7; D not resolved. CDR1 MGHDK and CDR2 SYGVNS come from the germline V gene. The V end lost 3 bases, the J end lost 4 bases, and 7 bases lay between the germline ends. This CDR3 is 12 amino acids long.

The chain recombines TRBV5-1 with TRBJ2-4, with TRBD2 matching 12 bases. This CDR3 comprises 18 residues. V was pared by 1 base and J by 1 base, with 6 bases of the junction left unmatched. CDR1 is SGHRS and CDR2 is YFSETQ in the germline V gene. CDR3 sequence (DNA): TGCGCCAGCAGCTTGAGACATACTAGCGGGGGGGCCAAAAACATTCAGTACTTC. It specifies CASSLRHTSGGAKNIQYF.

There are a few counts of this clonotype. The gene calls are TRBV11-2 and TRBJ1-2; 7 nucleotides match TRBD1. CDR1 SGHAT and CDR2 FQNNGV come from the germline V gene. This CDR3 region has 13 residues. Trimming took 5 bases from V and 6 from J; bases not matched to a gene: 6. The CDR3 DNA reads TGTGCCAGCAGCCCAACAGGGGACCATGGCTACACCTTC. The encoded protein is CASSPTGDHGYTF. The complete variable domain, with remaining parts taken from reference TRBV11-2 and TRBJ1-2, reads EAGVAQSPRYKIIEKRQSVAFWCNPISGHATLYWYQQILGQGPKLLIQFQNNGVVDDSQLPKDRFSAERLKGVDSTLKIQPAKLEDSAVYLCASSPTGDHGYTFGSGTRLTVV.

The CDR3 here is CASSSLRPNYGYTF. The CDR3 DNA sequence: TGTGCCAGCAGTTCACTCCGGCCTAACTATGGCTACACCTTC. This chain links TRBV6-6 with TRBJ1-2; D remains ambiguous. The CDR3 is 14 amino acids. V lost 4 bases and J 0 bases, leaving 9 bases between the germline ends. Germline V gene data show CDR1 as MNHNY and CDR2 as SVGAGI (reference sequence).

This clonotype was found a few times. The chain carries TRBV11-1 and TRBJ1-1, with no clear D. CDR1 is SGHAT, CDR2 FQDESV, per germline (reference sequence). The germline V and J ends were trimmed by 3 bases and 1 base, with 9 bases remaining between them. The CDR3 length is 14 residues. CDR3 in DNA: TGTGCCAGCAGCTTCTTGGCGGGGAACACTGAAGCTTTCTTT. This encodes CASSFLAGNTEAFF.

This clonotype has only a few counts. This chain links TRBV27 with TRBJ2-1; 8 bases line up with TRBD2. The CDR3 sequence is 15 residues long. CDR1 and CDR2 (germline): MNHEY, SMNVEV (reference sequence). Trimming at V came to 8 bases and at J to 10 bases, leaving 16 bases not matched to a gene. The CDR3 DNA sequence: TGTGCCAGCTGCGTAGGGACTAGTGGGAGGGGAGAGCAGTTCTTC. This codes for CASCVGTSGRGEQFF.

The chain links TRBV27 to TRBJ2-3; a weak D match, TRBD2 (5 bases). The V end lost 0 bases, the J end lost 1 base, and 14 bases lay between the germline ends. CDR1 is MNHEY and CDR2 is SMNVEV in the germline V gene (reference sequence). This CDR3 is 17 amino acids long. CDR3 loop: CASSLSNRMGGTDTQYF. In DNA form, the CDR3 reads TGTGCCAGCAGTTTATCGAACCGAATGGGAGGCACAGATACGCAGTATTTT.

This chain links TRBV29-1 with TRBJ1-1; D unresolved. Germline CDR1 SQVTM, CDR2 ANQGSEA. Trimming stripped 3 bases from V and 0 bases from J, with 14 bases between. The CDR3 sequence is 15 residues long. This CDR3 reads CSVEPLEGLNTEAFF. The CDR3 nucleotides read TGCAGCGTTGAGCCCCTGGAGGGTTTGAACACTGAAGCTTTCTTT.

V is TRBV7-9 and J is TRBJ1-2; the D is unclear. Trimming left V 3 bases short and J 5 bases short, with 10 bases between. Per germline, CDR1 SEHNR and CDR2 FQNEAQ (reference sequence). The CDR3 contains 13 residues. CDR3 nucleotides: TGTGCCAGCAGCTTTCTAACCGGGTATGGCTACACCTTC. Amino acid sequence: CASSFLTGYGYTF.

The table lists this clonotype with a few counts. This chain uses TRBV20-1 with TRBJ1-6; 9 bases agree with TRBD1. J gave up 8 bases and V 5 bases, and 19 bases lay outside the gene matches. The CDR3 extends over 18 amino acids. Germline-derived CDR1 and CDR2 are DFQATT and SNEGSKA (reference sequence). CDR3 residues: CSAYHSRDRVRGYSPLHF. CDR3 nucleotides: TGCAGTGCTTATCATAGCCGGGACAGGGTCCGGGGTTATTCACCCCTCCACTTT.

This sequence joins TRBV6-6 and TRBJ1-1; D possibly corresponds to TRBD1 (5 bases). This CDR3 is 16 amino acids long. Germline CDR1 MNHNY, CDR2 SVGAGI (reference sequence). V dropped 5 bases and J dropped 0 bases, with 16 bases sitting between them. The CDR3 loop is CASSPRRDRMNTEAFF. The DNA for the CDR3 is TGTGCCAGCAGTCCCCGGAGGGACCGTATGAACACTGAAGCTTTCTTT.

This clonotype was observed a few times. The chain is built from TRBV5-6 and TRBJ1-4; 7 bases match TRBD1. Trimming cost V 2 bases and J 0 bases; bases outside gene matches: 4. Germline V CDR1 and CDR2: SGHDT, YYEEEE. The CDR3 loop spans 16 amino acids. The CDR3 region has the DNA TGTGCCAGCAGCTTCGTTCAGGGGGCAACTAATGAAAAACTGTTTTTT. Its translation is CASSFVQGATNEKLFF.

This clonotype was observed a handful of times. The J gene is TRBJ1-2, the V gene TRBV11-1; D unresolved. Germline CDR1 and CDR2: SGHAT and FQDESV (reference sequence). Trimming pared 1 base from V and 4 bases from J, leaving 13 bases between. The CDR3 runs to 15 residues. The CDR3 loop is CASSLVGGSGYGYTF. The CDR3 bases are TGTGCCAGCAGCTTAGTCGGCGGGAGCGGCTATGGCTACACCTTC.